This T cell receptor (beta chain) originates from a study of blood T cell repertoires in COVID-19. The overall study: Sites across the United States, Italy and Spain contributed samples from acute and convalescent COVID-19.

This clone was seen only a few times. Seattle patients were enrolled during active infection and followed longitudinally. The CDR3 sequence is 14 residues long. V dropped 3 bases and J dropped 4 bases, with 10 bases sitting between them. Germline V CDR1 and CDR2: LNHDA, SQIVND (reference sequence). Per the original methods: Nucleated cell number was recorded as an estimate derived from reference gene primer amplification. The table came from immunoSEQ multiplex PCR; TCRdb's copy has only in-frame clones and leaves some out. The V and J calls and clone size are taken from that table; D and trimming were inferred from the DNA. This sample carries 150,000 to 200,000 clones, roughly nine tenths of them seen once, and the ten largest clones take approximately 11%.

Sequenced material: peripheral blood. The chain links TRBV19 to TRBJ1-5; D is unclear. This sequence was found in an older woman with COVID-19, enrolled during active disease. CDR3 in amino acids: CASSIIWPNQPQHF. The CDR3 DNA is TGTGCCAGTAGTATTATCTGGCCGAATCAGCCCCAGCATTTT.